A selection of T cell receptor beta chains follows, all from one sample in a study of blood T cell repertoires in COVID-19. Clones were read by immunoSEQ multiplex PCR, and TCRdb kept only the in-frame ones, dropping some. The table lists roughly 50,000 clones, around 80% of them singletons, with roughly 50% in the top ten. The specimen was peripheral blood. The receptors were sampled from a man in his 70s with acute or convalescent COVID-19. Each CDR3 is given with its conserved first and last residue. The D gene is left open where the match is weak. Some rows have no size entry. The others give once, few or many, or a class for an expanded clone.

V gene,J gene,D gene,clone size,CDR3 DNA,CDR3 protein
TRBV19,TRBJ2-2,TRBD1,once,TGTGCCAGTAGAACCGGACAGGGCCTCACCGGGGAGCTGTTTTTT,CASRTGQGLTGELFF
TRBV6-5,TRBJ2-7,TRBD1,few,TGTGCCAGCAGAAAAGACAGGGTCTACGAGCAGTACTTC,CASRKDRVYEQYF
TRBV6-5,TRBJ1-1,.,few,TGTGCCAGCGGGGCAGGGCCCATGAACACTGAAGCTTTCTTT,CASGAGPMNTEAFF
TRBV12-3/TRBV12-4,TRBJ2-1,.,.,TGTGCCAGCAGTTCTGGGGAGTACGGCGAGCAGTTCTTC,CASSSGEYGEQFF
TRBV28,TRBJ1-6,TRBD1,.,TGTGCCAGCAGTTTCGGGACAGGGGCCAATTCACCCCTCCACTTT,CASSFGTGANSPLHF
TRBV5-1,TRBJ1-1,.,.,TGCGCCAGCAGCGTTTCCGGGACAAGTAACACTGAAGCTTTCTTT,CASSVSGTSNTEAFF
TRBV27,TRBJ2-7,.,few,TGTGCCAGCAGTTTACTTGGACAGAAGTACGAGCAGTACTTC,CASSLLGQKYEQYF
TRBV19,TRBJ1-1,.,.,TGTGCCAGTAGACCAGGGTGGAACACTGAAGCTTTCTTT,CASRPGWNTEAFF
TRBV21-1,TRBJ2-5,.,.,TGTGCCAGCATTTCGGTCCAAGAGACCCAGTACTTC,CASISVQETQYF
TRBV6-2/TRBV6-3,TRBJ1-4,.,.,TGTGCCAGCAGTCGGCTGGCGGCCCGCTTGCTTGAAAAACTGTTTTTT,CASSRLAARLLEKLFF
TRBV9,TRBJ1-1,.,.,TGTGCCAGCAGCGTAGCTTCGAGGACTGAAGCTTTCTTT,CASSVASRTEAFF
TRBV5-4,TRBJ2-3,.,.,TGTGCCAGCAGGGTGGGGCGCGCAGATACGCAGTATTTT,CASRVGRADTQYF
TRBV11-2,TRBJ1-2,TRBD1,.,TGTGCCAGCAGCTTACAGGGGGAAAACTATGGCTACACCTTC,CASSLQGENYGYTF
TRBV28,TRBJ1-1,TRBD1,.,TGTGCCAGCAGTTTGACAGGGGAAGCTTTCTTT,CASSLTGEAFF
TRBV2,TRBJ1-1,TRBD1,.,TGTGCCAGCAGTGAGTCGGACAGGGCAGCTTTCTTT,CASSESDRAAFF
TRBV12-3/TRBV12-4,TRBJ2-7,TRBD1,.,TGTGCCAGCAGTTGGGACAGACAAGACGAGCAGTACTTC,CASSWDRQDEQYF
TRBV5-1,TRBJ2-2,TRBD1,.,TGCGCCAGCAGCTTGGCCTGGAGACAGGGTCGTAACACCGGGGAGCTGTTTTTT,CASSLAWRQGRNTGELFF
TRBV6-2/TRBV6-3,TRBJ2-7,TRBD1,.,TGTGCCAGCAGTTTCGAACAGGGGGCATGGTACGAGCAGTACTTC,CASSFEQGAWYEQYF
TRBV6-5,TRBJ1-4,TRBD1,.,TGTGCCAGCAGATCAACAGGGGGCTGGAATGAAAAACTGTTTTTT,CASRSTGGWNEKLFF
TRBV18,TRBJ1-2,.,.,TGTGCCAGCTCACTCCCGGACACGGATGGCTACACCTTC,CASSLPDTDGYTF
TRBV28,TRBJ1-2,.,.,TGTGCCAGCAGTTCCGGGAGACATGGCTACACCTTC,CASSSGRHGYTF
TRBV19,TRBJ1-6,TRBD1,.,TGTGCCAGTAGTACTCAGGGGGCCCGAGGTTCACCCCTCCACTTT,CASSTQGARGSPLHF
TRBV5-1,TRBJ1-1,TRBD1,few,TGCGCCAGCAGCTTGGGGACAGGCATGAACACTGAAGCTTTCTTT,CASSLGTGMNTEAFF
TRBV25-1,TRBJ1-2,.,.,TGTGCCAGCAGTGAATTCGGGAACAGGGACTATGGCTACACCTTC,CASSEFGNRDYGYTF
TRBV7-8,TRBJ2-3,TRBD1,.,TGTGCCAGCAGCGCACCGGGACAGCGCACAGATACGCAGTATTTT,CASSAPGQRTDTQYF
TRBV27,TRBJ1-2,.,.,TGTGCCAGCAGTTCTTTGACAGGCAGTAGTTATGGCTACACCTTC,CASSSLTGSSYGYTF
TRBV7-2,TRBJ2-6,.,.,TGTGCCAGCAGCTTACGCCCGGTACCCACGGGGGCCAACGTCCTGACTTTC,CASSLRPVPTGANVLTF
TRBV5-1,TRBJ1-1,.,.,TGCGCCAGCAGCTTGGCGAGCGGGGTAGGGGACACTGAAGCTTTCTTT,CASSLASGVGDTEAFF